What follows are 24 T cell receptor beta chains derived from one specimen sequenced in a study of shared clonotypes between healthy human individuals. Here immunoSEQ multiplex PCR was the method, and the copy in TCRdb shows in-frame clones only, minus some. This sample has 850,000 to 1,200,000 clones, with approximately 72% found just once. Sequencing was carried out using memory CD4+ T cells sorted from blood. Subset reported: CD45RA-negative fraction. The receptors originated from a man between 18 and 35 years old in good health.

This clone was recorded only once. J is TRBJ2-2 and V is TRBV4-1; TRBD2 agrees at 16 bases. CDR3 length: 20 amino acids. Germline CDR1 reads MGHRA; CDR2 reads YSYEKL. Germline trimming cut 1 base from V and 6 bases from J; bases unmatched to any gene: 11. In DNA, the CDR3 is TGCGCCAGCAGCCAAGTGCCCGGGACTAGCGGGGGGGCCAAGGCCGGGGAGCTGTTTTTT. It specifies CASSQVPGTSGGAKAGELFF.

V is TRBV18 and J is TRBJ1-5, with D possibly being TRBD1 (6 bases). This CDR3 comprises 14 residues. The germline CDR1 and CDR2 sequences are KGHSH and LQKENI. The V end was cut by 3 bases, the J end by 6 bases, with 12 bases between. The CDR3 spells CASSPRQEGQPQHF. In DNA form, the CDR3 reads TGTGCCAGCTCACCCCGACAGGAAGGTCAGCCCCAGCATTTT.

This clone was detected only once. The chain joins TRBV5-6 to TRBJ2-3; tentatively, D is TRBD1 (5 bases). Germline CDR1 SGHDT, CDR2 YYEEEE. The V end was cut by 5 bases, the J end by 5 bases, with 9 bases between. This CDR3 is 12 amino acids long. This chain's CDR3 is CASRYQGDTQYF. The CDR3 DNA sequence: TGTGCCAGCAGATACCAGGGAGATACGCAGTATTTT.

This chain connects TRBV2 to TRBJ2-5; maybe TRBD1 (5 bases). In germline, CDR1 is SNHLY, CDR2 FYNNEI. There are 12 residues in the CDR3. The V gene lost 7 bases and the J gene lost 9 bases, with 15 bases spanning the gap. CDR3 DNA: TGTGCCAGCACACCAAGGGGCCTGGCCCAGTACTTC. Its protein product is CASTPRGLAQYF.

This clone was picked up a small number of times. The chain uses TRBV6-1 and TRBJ1-2; possibly TRBD1 for D (6 bases). The CDR3 sequence is 13 residues long. From germline, CDR1 is MNHNS and CDR2 SASEGT. Trimming left V 5 bases short and J 8 bases short, with 15 bases between. The DNA for the CDR3 is TGTGCCAGCAGTCCCTCACAGGGATTGGGCTACACCTTC. Its protein is CASSPSQGLGYTF.

The chain couples TRBV9 to TRBJ2-1; the D is unclear. The CDR3 has 17 amino acids. Germline V gene data show CDR1 as SGDLS and CDR2 as YYNGEE. The V end was cut by 0 bases, the J end by 7 bases, with 20 bases between. CDR3 bases: TGTGCCAGCAGCGTAGATGTACCTACCACCCCTGGGAATGAGCAGTTCTTC. Translation: CASSVDVPTTPGNEQFF.

CDR3 region: CASSETGQGANEQFF. CDR3 DNA sequence: TGTGCCAGCAGTGAGACGGGACAGGGGGCGAATGAGCAGTTCTTC. V gene TRBV25-1 combines with J gene TRBJ2-1; 12 bases fit TRBD1. Germline assignment: CDR1 MGHDK and CDR2 SYGVNS. V gave up 3 bases and J gave up 7 bases; unmatched junction bases: 4. The CDR3 spans 15 residues. The full variable domain, completed using reference TRBV25-1 and TRBJ2-1, is EADIYQTPRYLVIGTGKKITLECSQTMGHDKMYWYQQDPGMELHLIHYSYGVNSTEKGDLSSESTVSRIRTEHFPLTLESARPSHTSQYLCASSETGQGANEQFFGPGTRLTVL.

V usage is TRBV7-9 and J usage is TRBJ2-7, with 9 bases identical to TRBD2. Trimming cost V 6 bases and J 7 bases; bases outside gene matches: 13. The CDR3 is 15 residues long. Germline-derived CDR1 and CDR2 are SEHNR and FQNEAQ (reference sequence). The CDR3 region is CASRKLAGDSVEQYF. Here the CDR3 DNA reads TGTGCCAGCAGAAAATTAGCGGGGGATAGTGTTGAGCAGTACTTC.

The CDR3 region is CASSLLNGVYEQYF. The CDR3 nucleotides are TGTGCCAGCAGCTTGTTAAACGGAGTCTACGAGCAGTACTTC. The chain couples TRBV5-6 to TRBJ2-7, with D uncertain. Germline V gene data show CDR1 as SGHDT and CDR2 as YYEEEE. V dropped 1 base and J dropped 3 bases, with 11 bases sitting between them. The CDR3 covers 14 residues.

The chain carries TRBV5-6 and TRBJ1-6; D uncertain. Germline-derived CDR1 and CDR2 are SGHDT and YYEEEE. Trimming shortened V by 2 bases and J by 2 bases, and 2 bases separated the two germline ends. The CDR3 contains 13 residues. CDR3 sequence (DNA): TGTGCCAGCAGCTTCCCCTATAATTCACCCCTCCACTTT. Its protein is CASSFPYNSPLHF.

Worth noting for this clone: Other DNA sequences in the same sample also yield this CDR3. The CDR3 DNA reads TGTGCCAGCAGTTACTCGACCGGGGGTTATGGCTACACCTTC. This gives the protein CASSYSTGGYGYTF. The chain employs TRBV6-5 and TRBJ1-2, with a tentative D call TRBD1 (5 bases). Trimming shortened V by 0 bases and J by 5 bases, and 10 bases separated the two germline ends. The CDR3 runs to 14 residues. Germline values: CDR1 MNHEY, CDR2 SVGAGI.

The chain joins TRBV10-2 to TRBJ1-5; D uncertain. The V end lost 7 bases, the J end lost 5 bases, and 18 bases lay between the germline ends. Germline-derived CDR1 and CDR2 are WSHSY and SAAADI. CDR3 length: 15 residues. The CDR3 sequence: CASKRRAGRDQPQHF. The DNA for the CDR3 is TGCGCCAGCAAGAGGAGGGCTGGTAGAGATCAGCCCCAGCATTTT.

The genes are TRBV5-1 and TRBJ1-2, with D unresolved. Trimming cost V 6 bases and J 8 bases, with 20 bases left between them. Germline V gene data show CDR1 as SGHRS and CDR2 as YFSETQ. CDR3 length: 14 amino acids. The CDR3 DNA reads TGCGCCAGCACGTCACGTCCGAACCTAGAGGGCTACACCTTC. Translating it yields CASTSRPNLEGYTF.

This clone was found a few times. The gene calls are TRBV19 and TRBJ1-5; D ambiguous. Germline CDR1 LNHDA, CDR2 SQIVND (reference sequence). Trimming left V 7 bases short and J 0 bases short, with 16 bases between. The CDR3 totals 16 residues. The CDR3 here is CASTPNGPYSNQPQHF. DNA for the CDR3: TGTGCCAGTACCCCAAACGGACCATATAGCAATCAGCCCCAGCATTTT.

The gene calls are TRBV5-1 and TRBJ1-2; the match to TRBD1 covers 9 bases. This CDR3 spans 12 amino acids. J was trimmed by 6 bases and V by 4 bases; bases with no gene match: 1. CDR1 SGHRS and CDR2 YFSETQ come from the germline V gene. The CDR3 coding sequence is TGCGCCAGCAGCCGGGACAGGGATGGCTACACCTTC. It specifies CASSRDRDGYTF.

This clone occurred a few times. The chain carries TRBV30 and TRBJ1-5; D remains ambiguous. Trimming left V 0 bases short and J 0 bases short, with 9 bases between. From germline, CDR1 is GTSNPN and CDR2 SVGIG (reference sequence). The length of the CDR3 is 15 residues. The chain's CDR3 is CAWSVLSSSNQPQHF. The CDR3 DNA sequence: TGTGCCTGGAGTGTACTCAGCAGTAGCAATCAGCCCCAGCATTTT.

The chain joins TRBV28 to TRBJ1-1; no clear D gene. Germline CDR1 and CDR2: MDHEN and SYDVKM. The CDR3 length is 16 residues. V lost 3 bases and J 2 bases, leaving 16 bases between the germline ends. CDR3 DNA: TGTGCCAGCAGTTTCCAAGGGCCCACAGCAAACACTGAAGCTTTCTTT. Amino acids: CASSFQGPTANTEAFF. The full variable domain, rest sourced from reference TRBV28 and TRBJ1-1, is DVKVTQSSRYLVKRTGEKVFLECVQDMDHENMFWYRQDPGLGLRLIYFSYDVKMKEKGDIPEGYSVSREKKERFSLILESASTNQTSMYLCASSFQGPTANTEAFFGQGTRLTVV.

This clone has only one observation. The chain links TRBV11-3 to TRBJ2-2, with TRBD2 identical over 8 bases. Germline V gene lookup returns CDR1 SGHNT and CDR2 YENEEA. The CDR3 is 19 amino acids. J was trimmed by 5 bases and V by 1 base; bases with no gene match: 15. CDR3 sequence (DNA): TGTGCCAGCAGCTTAGCCTTTGTTGCGGGGGGATTGGGTACCGGGGAGCTGTTTTTT. This sequence encodes CASSLAFVAGGLGTGELFF.

Worth noting for this clone: Without the conserved terminal phenylalanine or tryptophan, this CDR3 likely stems from a read error. The V and J genes are TRBV10-3 and TRBJ2-7; D is ambiguous. Trimming stripped 7 bases from V and 2 bases from J, with 6 bases between. Germline assignment: CDR1 ENHRY and CDR2 SYGVKD. This CDR3 has 11 residues. The CDR3 DNA reads TGTGCCATCACCAACACCTACGAGCAGTACCTC. Translation: CAITNTYEQYL.

The rearrangement joins TRBV2 to TRBJ2-1; tentatively, D is TRBD2 (5 bases). Per germline, CDR1 SNHLY and CDR2 FYNNEI. The germline V and J ends were trimmed by 3 bases and 10 bases, with 19 bases remaining between them. CDR3 length: 15 amino acids. CDR3: CASSESASGILEQFF. Written as DNA, the CDR3 is TGTGCCAGCAGTGAGTCGGCGTCCGGGATCCTGGAGCAGTTCTTC.

The V call is TRBV10-1, the J call TRBJ2-7; 13 bases fit TRBD2. J gave up 1 base and V 8 bases, and 8 bases lay outside the gene matches. This CDR3 has 16 amino acids. From germline, CDR1 is WNHNN and CDR2 SYGVQD (reference sequence). CDR3: CASSNPGLAGSYEQYF. The CDR3 DNA is TGCGCCAGCTCCAATCCGGGACTAGCGGGATCCTACGAGCAGTACTTC.

This clone was counted ten times or more. The chain is built from TRBV6-6 and TRBJ2-7; TRBD1 aligns across 9 bases. CDR1 MNHNY and CDR2 SVGAGI come from the germline V gene (reference sequence). CDR3 length equals 12 residues. The V segment lost 9 bases and the J segment 5 bases; nucleotides outside the gene matches: 5. CDR3 coding DNA: TGTGCCAGTCGGGACAGGGACCACGAGCAGTACTTC. This translates into CASRDRDHEQYF.

The chain is built from TRBV2 and TRBJ1-2; the D gene is possibly TRBD1 (6 bases). Germline V gene lookup returns CDR1 SNHLY and CDR2 FYNNEI. The CDR3 consists of 11 residues. Trimming removed 8 bases at V and 5 bases at J, with 9 bases between. The CDR3 DNA reads TGTGCCAGCGGGGACAATTATGGCTACACCTTC. This sequence encodes CASGDNYGYTF.

This sequence joins TRBV18 and TRBJ1-3, with D uncertain. From germline, CDR1 is KGHSH and CDR2 LQKENI. The CDR3 extends over 15 amino acids. With 3 bases removed from V and 0 bases from J, the gap between germline ends came to 9 bases. The CDR3 region has the DNA TGTGCCAGCTCACCCTCGGCCGTCTCTGGAAACACCATATATTTT. This translates into CASSPSAVSGNTIYF.